A single sample is the source of the 20 T cell receptor beta chains below, sequenced in a study of STAT5B mutations in CD4+ large granular lymphocyte leukemia. The repertoire was sequenced with immunoSEQ multiplex PCR; TCRdb's copy has only in-frame clones and lacks some. The table records tens of thousands of clones, approximately 90% of them present only once. Sequencing used CD4+ T cells from blood buffy coats. All receptors come from a human donor in good health.

This chain links TRBV5-4 with TRBJ2-1; unclear D gene. V lost 4 bases to trimming and J lost 9 bases, with 11 bases between them. The CDR3 sequence is 12 residues long. Germline CDR1 is SGHNT and CDR2 is YYREEE (reference sequence). CDR3 in amino acids: CASSVDVGEQFF. In DNA, the CDR3 is TGTGCCAGCAGCGTGGACGTCGGTGAGCAGTTCTTC.

The gene calls are TRBV4-1 and TRBJ2-7, with TRBD2 as a possible D gene (6 bases). The CDR3 has 17 amino acids. Germline V gene lookup returns CDR1 MGHRA and CDR2 YSYEKL. The V gene lost 0 bases and the J gene lost 5 bases, with 20 bases spanning the gap. The chain's CDR3 is CASSQEPLEGTVDEQYF. In nucleotides, the CDR3 is TGCGCCAGCAGCCAAGAACCATTGGAGGGGACCGTCGACGAGCAGTACTTC.

V usage is TRBV7-2 and J usage is TRBJ1-4; D is unresolved. V was clipped by 5 bases and J by 4 bases, with 8 bases between them. The CDR3 is made up of 13 amino acids. Germline loops: CDR1 SGHTA, CDR2 FQGNSA. In nucleotides, the CDR3 is TGTGCCAGCAGCCTGGATTATAATGAAAAACTGTTTTTT. Translated, it gives CASSLDYNEKLFF.

This rearrangement joins TRBV10-3 to TRBJ2-5; TRBD2 aligns across 8 bases. Trimming at V came to 2 bases and at J to 5 bases, leaving 13 bases not matched to a gene. Per germline, CDR1 ENHRY and CDR2 SYGVKD. The CDR3 loop spans 17 amino acids. The CDR3 DNA sequence: TGTGCCATCAGTGAGAGGGCTAGCGGGCCTCGGGGGGAGACCCAGTACTTC. It is translated as CAISERASGPRGETQYF.

This sequence joins TRBV29-1 and TRBJ1-1; D is uncertain. V was trimmed by 1 base and J by 7 bases, leaving 7 bases between them. The CDR3 runs to 11 residues. Germline V gene data show CDR1 as SQVTM and CDR2 as ANQGSEA. CDR3 coding DNA: TGCAGCGTTGAAGCTGCTATTGAAGCTTTCTTT. Translating gives CSVEAAIEAFF. Using reference TRBV29-1 and TRBJ1-1 for the parts outside the CDR3, the full variable domain is SAVISQKPSRDICQRGTSLTIQCQVDSQVTMMFWYRQQPGQSLTLIATANQGSEATYESGFVIDKFPISRPNLTFSTLTVSNMSPEDSSIYLCSVEAAIEAFFGQGTRLTVV.

This clone was recorded once. The chain links TRBV6-5 to TRBJ2-3, with 7 bases matching TRBD2. CDR1 is MNHEY, CDR2 SVGAGI, per germline. Germline trimming cut 5 bases from V and 3 bases from J; bases unmatched to any gene: 8. The CDR3 has 15 amino acids. DNA of the CDR3: TGTGCCAGCAGTGGGGTAGGGAGGGGTACAGATACGCAGTATTTT. Translation gives CASSGVGRGTDTQYF.

The CDR3 coding sequence is TGTGCCAGCAGGGTGACAGCGACTGGTAACACTGAAGCTTTCTTT. Translated, it gives CASRVTATGNTEAFF. The chain employs TRBV6-5 and TRBJ1-1; the D gene is possibly TRBD1 (5 bases). The CDR3 has 15 residues. V dropped 6 bases and J dropped 2 bases, with 16 bases sitting between them. Germline CDR1 is MNHEY and CDR2 is SVGAGI.

The J gene is TRBJ2-5, the V gene TRBV7-9, with D unresolved. The CDR3 consists of 16 residues. With 3 bases removed from V and 4 bases from J, the gap between germline ends came to 18 bases. Germline V CDR1 and CDR2: SEHNR, FQNEAQ (reference sequence). The CDR3: CASSFGGPLEGETQYF. As DNA, the CDR3 is TGTGCCAGCAGCTTTGGTGGTCCTTTGGAAGGAGAGACCCAGTACTTC.

The V and J genes are TRBV7-8 and TRBJ2-1, with no clear D. There are 11 residues in the CDR3. Germline values: CDR1 SGHVS, CDR2 FQNEAQ. Trimming took off 1 base at V and 6 bases at J, with 1 base between the two ends. CDR3 nucleotide sequence: TGTGCCAGCAGCTTAGGCAATGAGCAGTTCTTC. It is translated as CASSLGNEQFF.

The chain links TRBV28 to TRBJ1-4; D is unclear. This CDR3 has 15 residues. V lost 6 bases and J 5 bases, leaving 16 bases between the germline ends. Germline CDR1 MDHEN, CDR2 SYDVKM. The CDR3 DNA is TGTGCCAGCAGAGCCGACCGAACGACCAATGAAAAACTGTTTTTT. This encodes CASRADRTTNEKLFF.

The J gene is TRBJ2-7, the V gene TRBV11-3, with TRBD2 matching over 8 bases. Germline V gene lookup returns CDR1 SGHNT and CDR2 YENEEA. This CDR3 has 14 residues. After removal of 2 bases from V and 6 bases from J, the junction contained 6 bases not matched to a gene. The CDR3 nucleotides read TGTGCCAGCAGCTTACGGACTAGCAGCGTCGAGCAGTACTTC. Residues: CASSLRTSSVEQYF.

The rearrangement joins TRBV10-3 to TRBJ1-1; D may be TRBD1 (5 bases). The CDR3 runs 12 residues. V was trimmed by 9 bases and J by 1 base, leaving 9 bases between them. Germline CDR1 ENHRY, CDR2 SYGVKD. Here the CDR3 DNA reads TGTGCCATGAGGGGAGGGAACACTGAAGCTTTCTTT. Amino acids: CAMRGGNTEAFF.

The rearrangement uses TRBV6-1 and TRBJ1-1; TRBD1 aligns across 9 bases. Germline V gives CDR1 MNHNS, CDR2 SASEGT. The CDR3 is made up of 16 amino acids. The junction had 11 bases not matched to a gene; V was cut back by 3 bases and J by 6 bases. The CDR3 loop reads CASSDTGTGMFAEAFF. CDR3 bases: TGTGCCAGCAGTGATACCGGGACAGGGATGTTCGCTGAAGCTTTCTTT.

This sequence joins TRBV10-3 and TRBJ2-5; 8 bases line up with TRBD1. J gave up 5 bases and V 6 bases, and 5 bases lay outside the gene matches. The CDR3 covers 13 residues. Per germline, CDR1 ENHRY and CDR2 SYGVKD. The DNA of the CDR3 is TGTGCCATCAGGGACAGGGTTTACGAGACCCAGTACTTC. It specifies CAIRDRVYETQYF.

V and J are TRBV19 and TRBJ1-2, with D unclear. Trimming took off 3 bases at V and 1 base at J, with 9 bases between the two ends. Germline-derived CDR1 and CDR2 are LNHDA and SQIVND (reference sequence). The CDR3 covers 14 residues. CDR3: CASSINRNNYGYTF. The DNA for the CDR3 is TGTGCCAGTAGTATCAATCGCAATAACTATGGCTACACCTTC.

This rearrangement joins TRBV12-5 to TRBJ1-2; no definite D call. The germline V and J ends were trimmed by 2 bases and 7 bases, with 11 bases remaining between them. The CDR3 length is 13 residues. The germline gives CDR1 LGHNT, CDR2 FRNRAP. CDR3 bases: TGTGCTAGTGGTTTGTCCGCCTCTGGTGGCTACACCTTC. This sequence encodes CASGLSASGGYTF. Filled out from reference TRBV12-5 and TRBJ1-2, the complete variable domain reads DARVTQTPRHKVTEMGQEVTMRCQPILGHNTVFWYRQTMMQGLELLAYFRNRAPLDDSGMPKDRFSAEMPDATLATLKIQPSEPRDSAVYFCASGLSASGGYTFGSGTRLTVV.

CDR3 DNA: TGTGCCAGCAGTGAAAGACAGAAAAACATTCAGTACTTC. Its translation: CASSERQKNIQYF. The J gene is TRBJ2-4, the V gene TRBV6-1; possible D gene TRBD1, 5 bases. The germline V and J ends were trimmed by 2 bases and 4 bases, with 6 bases remaining between them. This CDR3 spans 13 amino acids. Per the germline V gene, CDR1 is MNHNS and CDR2 is SASEGT.

This sequence joins TRBV14 and TRBJ1-2; unclear D gene. Germline CDR1 and CDR2: SGHDN and FVKESK. Trimming pared 1 base from V and 5 bases from J, leaving 5 bases between. The CDR3 runs to 12 residues. CDR3 DNA sequence: TGTGCCAGCAGCCAAGGCCAGTATGGCTACACCTTC. Its translation: CASSQGQYGYTF.

J is TRBJ1-2 and V is TRBV29-1; 8 bases match TRBD1. Trimming removed 7 bases from V and 5 bases from J; junction bases left unmatched: 6. This CDR3 is built from 12 residues. CDR1 SQVTM and CDR2 ANQGSEA come from the germline V gene. The CDR3 loop reads CSAGDRRYGYTF. CDR3 coding DNA: TGCAGCGCCGGGGACAGGCGGTATGGCTACACCTTC. Supplemented by reference TRBV29-1 and TRBJ1-2, the full variable domain reads SAVISQKPSRDICQRGTSLTIQCQVDSQVTMMFWYRQQPGQSLTLIATANQGSEATYESGFVIDKFPISRPNLTFSTLTVSNMSPEDSSIYLCSAGDRRYGYTFGSGTRLTVV.

The gene calls are TRBV7-9 and TRBJ1-5; tentative D call: TRBD1 (5 bases). V was clipped by 2 bases and J by 7 bases, with 15 bases between them. The CDR3 consists of 15 residues. Germline CDR1 reads SEHNR; CDR2 reads FQNEAQ (reference sequence). The CDR3 loop is CASSLSGAAVQPQHF. CDR3 bases: TGTGCCAGCAGCTTATCCGGGGCAGCGGTACAGCCCCAGCATTTT.